Listed below are T cell receptor beta chains from one sample, sequenced in a study of T cell repertoires in cytomegalovirus infection. Their target antigens are unknown. TCRdb reprocessed the reads with MiXCR, giving one entry per CDR3 protein. The sample records 750,000 to 950,000 distinct CDR3 sequences, just under 30% being singletons. The sample consisted of cultured CD8+ T cells from PBMCs, taken from culture after CMV antigen stimulation. These receptors all come from a human donor in good health (CMV status not recorded). Some clones in this sample may be carry-over from other donors' samples. The CDR3 runs from the conserved cysteine through the conserved F or W.

TRBV12-3/TRBV12-4 | CASSPDDEKLFF
TRBV7-9 | CVSSVGQGSLYGYTF
TRBV9 | CASSLSGLGNGYTF
TRBV6-1 | CASSERPGSQPQHF
TRBV15 | CATSRDRGHRQPQHF
TRBV19 | CASSILQGSYNEQFF
TRBV25-1 | CASSEARGDGYTF
TRBV6-2/TRBV6-3 | CASSYAVSGNTIYF
TRBV12-3/TRBV12-4 | CASSFGTSGISYEQYF
TRBV7-6 | CASSFLAVNNEQFF
TRBV29-1 | CSVFTGELFF
TRBV6-5 | CASSYLHRDRDTEAFF
TRBV2 | CASSESGGWQPQHF
TRBV6-5 | CASSSQNHRGPGANVLTF
TRBV27 | CASSLVVGGLWEQFF
TRBV7-3 | CASSPTSGDTGELFF
TRBV4-1 | CASSQTVPGQIYEQYF
TRBV11-1 | CASRALQGARETQYF
TRBV7-4 | CASTPEGGSYEQYF
TRBV13 | CASSLWGDQYNEQFF
TRBV28 | CASSLILAGRGQHEQFF
TRBV27 | CASSPLRAVNYGYTF
TRBV7-3 | CASSLGASSTDMQYF
TRBV27 | CASSLPKADEQYF
TRBV12-3/TRBV12-4 | CASSRLPGGYGYTF
TRBV6-5 | CASSYRLAGGEQFF
TRBV12-3/TRBV12-4 | CASSETGAHMNTEAFF
TRBV7-8 | CASSFPAQEAGNVDTQYF
TRBV6-1 | CASSEWREGTDTQYF
TRBV6-4 | CASSDWLAPNNEQFF
TRBV12-5 | CASGLVTAGAETQYF
TRBV5-1 | CASSLEPADYNEQFF
TRBV4-2 | CASRLAGDETQYF
TRBV15 | CATSRARNTGELFF
TRBV12-3/TRBV12-4 | CASSIDVGEQYF
TRBV12-3/TRBV12-4 | CASIFQVGLHLATNEKLFF
TRBV5-1 | CASSLGLGQGGTDTQYF
TRBV12-3/TRBV12-4 | CASSSIHTDTQYF
TRBV7-9 | CASSPPGTVVLEQYF
TRBV5-1 | CATTGNNEQFF
TRBV12-3/TRBV12-4 | CASSPWDLDEAFF
TRBV10-3 | CAISEQGEQYF
TRBV12-3/TRBV12-4 | CASSFSPPEDRGHQPQHF
TRBV11-2 | CASSPDPLETQYF